This T cell receptor beta chain was captured by sequencing in a study of response to subunit inactivated influenza vaccine. The sample holds a few counts of this clonotype. Germline V gene lookup returns CDR1 SNHLY and CDR2 FYNNEI. The CDR3 extends over 11 amino acids. V was pared by 10 bases and J by 4 bases, with 11 bases between. One entry per CDR3 protein results from TCRdb running MiXCR on the RT-PCR reads. The sample has a few hundred thousand distinct CDR3 sequences; just over 20% are singletons. The chain uses TRBV2 and TRBJ2-7; D perhaps matches TRBD1 (5 bases). This TCR derives from a man aged 50-75 years who received an inactivated influenza vaccine. The source was PBMCs from blood, collected around 22 months after vaccination. CDR3 region: CATQTAYEQYF. The DNA for the CDR3 is TGTGCCACCCAGACAGCTTACGAGCAGTACTTC.